These 15 T cell receptor beta chains were sequenced from one sample in a study of cytomegalovirus exposure and HLA in healthy donors. PCR was performed using 60 Vbeta and 13 Jbeta primers. TCRdb keeps only in-frame clones here, not all; method: immunoSEQ multiplex PCR. The sample has about 57,000 clones; about 83% are singletons. The sample comprised PBMCs. Source of these receptors: a man aged 30 to 45 in good health and CMV-seronegative.

V gene TRBV15 combines with J gene TRBJ1-1, with D perhaps matching TRBD1 (5 bases). CDR1 and CDR2 from the germline V gene are LNHNV and YYDKDF (reference sequence). The CDR3 contains 14 residues. With 1 base removed from V and 10 bases from J, the gap between germline ends came to 16 bases. In DNA, the CDR3 is TGTGCCACCAGCAGAGCCCGGACGGGGGAAGTAGCTTTCTTT. Its translation is CATSRARTGEVAFF. The whole variable domain, remainder taken from reference TRBV15 and TRBJ1-1, is DAMVIQNPRYQVTQFGKPVTLSCSQTLNHNVMYWYQQKSSQAPKLLFHYYDKDFNNEADTPDNFQSRRPNTSFCFLDIRSPGLGDTAMYLCATSRARTGEVAFFGQGTRLTVV.

CDR3 bases: TGTGCCAGCAGCCGGACAGGGTTTGAAGCTTTCTTT. Encoded protein: CASSRTGFEAFF. The chain has TRBV27 and TRBJ1-1; 8 bases fit TRBD1. Germline V gene sequence: CDR1 MNHEY, CDR2 SMNVEV (reference sequence). V was pared by 6 bases and J by 7 bases, with 4 bases of the junction left unmatched. The CDR3 covers 12 residues.

The chain is built from TRBV19 and TRBJ2-5, with 15 positions matching TRBD2. CDR3 length: 16 amino acids. The J segment lost 4 bases and the V segment lost 4 bases, leaving 4 bases of the junction unmatched. Germline-derived CDR1 and CDR2 are LNHDA and SQIVND (reference sequence). The CDR3 sequence is CASSTGLAGGGETQYF. CDR3 nucleotide sequence: TGTGCCAGTAGTACGGGACTAGCGGGAGGAGGAGAGACCCAGTACTTC.

The rearrangement uses TRBV12-5 and TRBJ1-1; D is unclear. The CDR3 runs 11 residues. Trimming took off 7 bases at V and 2 bases at J, with 5 bases between the two ends. Germline values: CDR1 LGHNT, CDR2 FRNRAP. The CDR3 DNA reads as TGTGCTAGTGCCCTCAACACTGAAGCTTTCTTT. Translating gives CASALNTEAFF.

The V and J genes are TRBV5-6 and TRBJ2-7, with 8 bases lining up with TRBD1. Germline V CDR1 and CDR2: SGHDT, YYEEEE. V lost 0 bases and J lost 6; bases outside the gene matches: 11. The CDR3 has 16 residues. The CDR3 here is CASSLALGQGNSEQYF. As DNA, the CDR3 is TGTGCCAGCAGCTTGGCCCTCGGACAGGGAAACTCCGAGCAGTACTTC.

This chain connects TRBV4-1 to TRBJ2-5; 8 positions match TRBD2. The CDR3 has 17 amino acids. CDR1 MGHRA and CDR2 YSYEKL come from the germline V gene. Trimming at V came to 3 bases and at J to 4 bases, leaving 13 bases not matched to a gene. The CDR3 coding sequence is TGCGCCAGCAGCCAGGCCGGCCGGGGGGGGGCGGCAGAGACCCAGTACTTC. It translates to CASSQAGRGGAAETQYF.

This chain links TRBV11-3 with TRBJ2-1; TRBD1 aligns across 10 bases. This CDR3 comprises 14 residues. Germline V CDR1 and CDR2: SGHNT, YENEEA. Trimming removed 3 bases from V and 6 bases from J; junction bases left unmatched: 2. The CDR3 sequence: CASSLGQGFNEQFF. CDR3 coding DNA: TGTGCCAGCAGCTTGGGACAGGGGTTCAATGAGCAGTTCTTC.

This clone was detected only once. This sequence joins TRBV6-1 and TRBJ2-7; D might be TRBD1 (6 bases). Trimming removed 5 bases from V and 0 bases from J, with 8 bases in between. The CDR3 is 13 residues long. Germline CDR1 and CDR2: MNHNS and SASEGT. For the CDR3, the DNA is TGTGCCAGCAGTACGACAGGCTCCTACGAGCAGTACTTC. Translating it yields CASSTTGSYEQYF.

This clone appeared a single time. The V gene is TRBV27, the J gene TRBJ2-7; tentatively, D is TRBD2 (7 bases). The length of the CDR3 is 13 residues. V shed 3 bases and J shed 5 bases, with 11 bases lying between them. Germline loops: CDR1 MNHEY, CDR2 SMNVEV (reference sequence). The CDR3 region is CASSLGGPNEQYF. CDR3 sequence (DNA): TGTGCCAGCAGTTTGGGGGGGCCAAACGAGCAGTACTTC.

The chain couples TRBV2 to TRBJ2-3, with D perhaps matching TRBD2 (6 bases). Germline assignment: CDR1 SNHLY and CDR2 FYNNEI. V lost 3 bases, J lost 0 bases, and 16 bases lay in between. This CDR3 is built from 17 residues. The CDR3 is CASSDTRLARSTDTQYF. CDR3 DNA: TGTGCCAGCAGTGATACAAGGCTAGCGAGAAGCACAGATACGCAGTATTTT.

The chain has TRBV5-5 and TRBJ1-1; 7 nucleotides align to TRBD1. CDR3 length equals 14 residues. Germline V gene sequence: CDR1 SGHKS, CDR2 YYEKEE (reference sequence). The trim removed 0 bases at V and 5 bases at J, leaving 4 bases unmatched. The CDR3 DNA reads as TGTGCCAGCAGCTTGGGACAGGGTCGGACTGAAGCTTTCTTT. Translation gives CASSLGQGRTEAFF.

V usage is TRBV19 and J usage is TRBJ2-7; TRBD2 agrees at 8 bases. The germline V gene encodes CDR1 LNHDA and CDR2 SQIVND (reference sequence). Trimming cost V 8 bases and J 7 bases; bases outside gene matches: 10. The length of the CDR3 is 13 residues. The CDR3 DNA reads as TGTGCCAGTTCCGGGGGGGCTCCACGAGAGCAGTACTTC. Protein sequence: CASSGGAPREQYF.

The V gene is TRBV7-9, the J gene TRBJ1-2; D uncertain. Germline V gives CDR1 SEHNR, CDR2 FQNEAQ (reference sequence). CDR3 length: 17 residues. V lost 5 bases to trimming and J lost 1 base, with 20 bases between them. Here the CDR3 reads CASSQEQESSNNYGYTF. The DNA of the CDR3 is TGTGCCAGCAGCCAAGAGCAGGAATCAAGTAATAACTATGGCTACACCTTC. The whole variable domain, remainder taken from reference TRBV7-9 and TRBJ1-2, is DTGVSQNPRHKITKRGQNVTFRCDPISEHNRLYWYRQTLGQGPEFLTYFQNEAQLEKSRLLSDRFSAERPKGSFSTLEIQRTEQGDSAMYLCASSQEQESSNNYGYTFGSGTRLTVV.

The chain employs TRBV5-1 and TRBJ2-1; TRBD2 might be the D (6 bases). Germline CDR1 is SGHRS and CDR2 is YFSETQ. This CDR3 is 16 amino acids long. V was pared by 4 bases and J by 0 bases, with 14 bases between. This chain's CDR3 is CASSDSGVPSYNEQFF. In DNA, the CDR3 is TGCGCCAGCAGCGACTCGGGGGTCCCCTCCTACAATGAGCAGTTCTTC.

The chain recombines TRBV6-5 with TRBJ1-2; maybe TRBD1 (6 bases). Germline-derived CDR1 and CDR2 are MNHEY and SVGAGI. V lost 5 bases, J lost 7 bases, and 14 bases lay in between. This CDR3 spans 13 amino acids. CDR3 coding DNA: TGTGCCAGCAGTCACAGGGAGGGCTCTGGCTACACCTTC. As protein: CASSHREGSGYTF.